This TCR beta chain is from a study of blood T cell repertoires in COVID-19. About the study: Sources were T cells, B-cell-depleted T cells, or PBMCs; the material itself was cDNA or gDNA.

In the source study's methods: Amplifying reference gene primers gave estimates of nucleated cell counts. The data were produced by immunoSEQ multiplex PCR, yet TCRdb's version contains in-frame clones alone and is incomplete. The V and J calls and clone size are taken from that table; D and trimming were inferred from the DNA. Of about 310,000 clones listed, around 84% are singletons. V lost 7 bases to trimming and J lost 5 bases; unmatched junction nucleotides: 17. In germline, CDR1 is MRHNA, CDR2 SNTAGT. This CDR3 contains 17 residues. The TCR comes from a woman under 40 who had been exposed to COVID-19. Sequencing was performed on PBMCs or T cells enriched from blood (not recorded which). The chain couples TRBV6-4 to TRBJ1-5; 7 nucleotides line up with TRBD1. The CDR3 DNA reads as TGTGCCAGCACCAACCAGACAACTGACAGGGAGGATCAGCCCCAGCATTTT. Residues: CASTNQTTDREDQPQHF.